This TCR beta chain comes out of a study of T cells in Graves' hyperthyroidism and ophthalmopathy. Amplified TCR beta CDR3 regions came from RNA transcripts. Carried out on the TCR CDR3, a first-round RT-PCR used the HTBI primer set. TCRdb recomputed calls from the multiplex PCR reads with MiXCR, one row per CDR3 protein. Altogether under 600,000 distinct CDR3 sequences are present, approximately 16% being singletons, with the ten largest covering less than 3.5%. In germline, CDR1 is MNHEY, CDR2 SVGEGT. The length of the CDR3 is 13 residues. V lost 5 bases, J lost 4 bases, and 8 bases lay in between. The study included ophthalmopathy patients with Clinical Activity Score at least 3, NOSPECS grade at least 4 and duration under 3 months. Study-wide points: Ophthalmopathy was distinguished from stable hyperthyroidism by 13 V-J signatures. Most thyroid clonotypes that were expanded above 0.001 also turned up in blood.

On this clonotype: Its specificity is not known.

Specimen: blood. The TCR sequence derives from a woman between 35 and 50 years old with Graves' ophthalmopathy. The chain employs TRBV6-2 or TRBV6-3 and TRBJ2-2; D unclear. The CDR3 loop reads CASSAQSTGELFF. CDR3 DNA: TGTGCCAGCAGTGCACAGAGCACCGGGGAGCTGTTTTTT.